This entry lists 24 T cell receptor beta chains sequenced from one sample in a study of CD8 T cells in ankylosing spondylitis. Study findings and constraints: Several highly homologous variants formed a TCR beta motif that appeared characteristic of ankylosing spondylitis blood.

TCRdb re-analysed the 5' RACE reads in MiXCR, keeping a single row per CDR3 protein. The profile shows about 400,000 distinct CDR3 sequences, approximately 20% of them singletons. No antigen has been assigned to these receptors. The sequencing sample was made of blood, either unsorted or a sorted T cell fraction (not recorded which). These receptors were obtained from a male donor with ankylosing spondylitis.

This clonotype was seen a few times. J is TRBJ2-1 and V is TRBV15; maybe TRBD2 (5 bases). This CDR3 contains 16 residues. Germline CDR1 reads LNHNV; CDR2 reads YYDKDF (reference sequence). Trimming removed 0 bases at V and 0 bases at J, with 9 bases between. CDR3 sequence: CATSREREPSYNEQFF. The CDR3 bases are TGTGCCACCAGCAGAGAACGGGAACCCTCCTACAATGAGCAGTTCTTC.

The rearrangement links TRBV7-8 to TRBJ2-1, with TRBD2 identical over 11 bases. From germline, CDR1 is SGHVS and CDR2 FQNEAQ. This CDR3 is 18 amino acids long. With V trimmed by 2 bases and J by 10 bases, 16 bases remained unmatched. Here the CDR3 DNA reads TGTGCCAGCAGCTTACCCGAAAGACTAGCGGGACGCGAATGGGAGCAGTTCTTC. Protein product: CASSLPERLAGREWEQFF. The whole variable domain, remainder taken from reference TRBV7-8 and TRBJ2-1, is GAGVSQSPRYKVAKRGQDVALRCDPISGHVSLFWYQQALGQGPEFLTYFQNEAQLDKSGLPSDRFFAERPEGSVSTLKIQRTQQEDSAVYLCASSLPERLAGREWEQFFGPGTRLTVL.

The V and J genes are TRBV3-1 and TRBJ2-1; D might be TRBD2 (6 bases). V lost 0 bases to trimming and J lost 10 bases, with 13 bases between them. Germline assignment: CDR1 LGHDT and CDR2 YNNKEL (reference sequence). The CDR3 is 14 amino acids. CDR3 loop: CASSQDLAGTEQFF. The CDR3 region has the DNA TGTGCCAGCAGCCAAGATTTGGCGGGGACGGAGCAGTTCTTC.

This chain connects TRBV29-1 to TRBJ2-3; the match to TRBD2 covers 9 bases. The CDR3 has 15 amino acids. The J segment lost 5 bases and the V segment lost 4 bases, leaving 10 bases of the junction unmatched. Germline V CDR1 and CDR2: SQVTM, ANQGSEA. CDR3 sequence: CSVVPRGLAEDTQYF. The CDR3 DNA is TGCAGCGTTGTCCCCAGGGGACTAGCAGAAGATACGCAGTATTTT.

CDR3 nucleotides: TGCAGTGCTGGACAGGGGCGTTTCACTGAAGCTTTCTTT. Residues: CSAGQGRFTEAFF. The gene calls are TRBV20-1 and TRBJ1-1, with 9 bases identical to TRBD1. The CDR3 length is 13 residues. The ends lost 5 bases at V and 4 bases at J; junction bases unmatched: 5. Germline loops: CDR1 DFQATT, CDR2 SNEGSKA (reference sequence).

This clonotype came up a few times. This chain connects TRBV4-1 to TRBJ2-2; TRBD2 aligns across 9 bases. Unmatched junction bases numbered 7, after V lost 0 bases and J lost 5 bases. This CDR3 contains 17 residues. From germline, CDR1 is MGHRA and CDR2 YSYEKL. This CDR3 is CASSQDWAGGRTGELFF. In nucleotides, the CDR3 is TGCGCCAGCAGCCAAGATTGGGCGGGAGGGCGGACCGGGGAGCTGTTTTTT.

V usage is TRBV25-1 and J usage is TRBJ2-3; 8 bases fit TRBD2. CDR1 is MGHDK and CDR2 is SYGVNS in the germline V gene. The J segment lost 2 bases and the V segment lost 4 bases, leaving 17 bases of the junction unmatched. The CDR3 covers 19 residues. CDR3 nucleotide sequence: TGTGCCAGCAGTGCCACCGGGTTCGGGAGCGGGGGATTCACAGATACGCAGTATTTT. It encodes CASSATGFGSGGFTDTQYF.

This clonotype was detected a few times. The chain combines TRBV10-3 with TRBJ2-3, with D unclear. The V and J ends lost 6 bases and 11 bases respectively, with 18 bases between them. The CDR3 loop spans 13 amino acids. From germline, CDR1 is ENHRY and CDR2 SYGVKD. The CDR3 region has the DNA TGTGCCATCAGCCCGGACCCATCCCACCGGCAGTATTTT. Translated, it gives CAISPDPSHRQYF.

The V and J genes are TRBV27 and TRBJ2-7; 15 bases match TRBD2. Germline CDR1 reads MNHEY; CDR2 reads SMNVEV (reference sequence). With V trimmed by 4 bases and J by 3 bases, 7 bases remained unmatched. CDR3 length: 17 residues. CDR3 loop: CASSSPGLAGGNYEQYF. DNA of the CDR3: TGTGCCAGCAGTTCACCCGGACTAGCGGGAGGGAACTACGAGCAGTACTTC.

A word on this clonotype: Compared with germline, one end of the junction differs, possibly owing to a read error. The rearrangement uses TRBV4-1 and TRBJ2-2; D remains unclear. Looked up from germline, CDR1 is MGHRA and CDR2 is YSYEKL. The CDR3 length is 15 residues. CDR3 sequence: CASRQDIRVAGELFF. DNA of the CDR3: TGCGCCAGCAGACAAGATATAAGGGTAGCCGGGGAGCTGTTTTTT.

In this sample, this clonotype turned up a few times. CDR3 region: CSARVTPLAGVYNEQFF. CDR3 sequence (DNA): TGCAGTGCTAGAGTCACCCCCCTAGCGGGCGTGTACAATGAGCAGTTCTTC. J is TRBJ2-1 and V is TRBV20-1, with 8 bases fitting TRBD2. The CDR3 length is 17 residues. Germline trimming cut 1 base from V and 4 bases from J; bases unmatched to any gene: 12. The V gene's germline CDR1 is DFQATT and CDR2 SNEGSKA (reference sequence).

This clonotype was detected ten times or more. This chain links TRBV29-1 with TRBJ2-1, with a weak D call TRBD2 (5 bases). The CDR3 runs to 12 residues. V lost 5 bases to trimming and J lost 4 bases, with 9 bases between them. Germline V lookup: CDR1 SQVTM, CDR2 ANQGSEA. CDR3 sequence reads: CSVSTTYNEQFF. CDR3 bases: TGCAGCGTTTCGACTACGTACAATGAGCAGTTCTTC.

The chain joins TRBV11-3 to TRBJ1-2; 11 bases align to TRBD1. The CDR3 has 15 residues. V trimming: 5 bases; J trimming: 4 bases; junction bases outside the gene matches: 6. The germline gives CDR1 SGHNT, CDR2 YENEEA. The CDR3 spells CASSLGTGGFYGYTF. CDR3 bases: TGTGCCAGCAGCCTCGGGACAGGGGGTTTCTATGGCTACACCTTC.

V gene TRBV6-1 combines with J gene TRBJ2-3, with TRBD2 matching over 11 bases. The CDR3 extends over 19 amino acids. J gave up 4 bases and V 3 bases, and 15 bases lay outside the gene matches. CDR1 and CDR2 from the germline V gene are MNHNS and SASEGT. The CDR3 region is CASSEDSGRASRRADTQYF. The CDR3 DNA sequence: TGTGCCAGCAGTGAGGATAGCGGGAGGGCCTCTCGGAGGGCAGATACGCAGTATTTT.

This clonotype was observed at least ten times. The genes are TRBV11-2 and TRBJ2-1; the match to TRBD2 covers 16 bases. The CDR3 extends over 16 amino acids. The germline V gene has CDR1 SGHAT and CDR2 FQNNGV. The ends lost 4 bases at V and 9 bases at J; junction bases unmatched: 6. The CDR3 region is CASSSGLAGGQGEQFF. The DNA of the CDR3 is TGTGCCAGCAGCTCGGGACTAGCGGGAGGGCAGGGTGAGCAGTTCTTC.

The sample holds a few counts of this clonotype. The CDR3 DNA reads TGCAGTGCTCAAGTACCAGGGAGGGTAGCAAGTGAGCAGTTCTTC. Protein sequence: CSAQVPGRVASEQFF. The gene calls are TRBV20-1 and TRBJ2-1, with 7 positions matching TRBD2. Germline V lookup: CDR1 DFQATT, CDR2 SNEGSKA (reference sequence). CDR3 length: 15 amino acids. V was clipped by 5 bases and J by 9 bases; unmatched bases: 16.

In its sample, this clonotype was seen a few times. V and J are TRBV7-7 and TRBJ2-1; perhaps TRBD2 as D (6 bases). The CDR3 covers 15 residues. With 6 bases removed from V and 10 bases from J, the gap between germline ends came to 22 bases. From germline, CDR1 is SSHAT and CDR2 FNYEAQ (reference sequence). This chain's CDR3 is CASSKLADNVGEQFF. In DNA, the CDR3 is TGTGCCAGCAGTAAATTAGCGGATAATGTGGGGGAGCAGTTCTTC.

This chain joins TRBV27 and TRBJ2-3, with TRBD2 identical over 8 bases. CDR1 is MNHEY and CDR2 is SMNVEV in the germline V gene (reference sequence). V gave up 6 bases and J gave up 1 base; unmatched junction bases: 6. This CDR3 contains 15 residues. The CDR3, as DNA: TGTGCCAGCAGATTTAGCGGGGCTCGCACAGATACGCAGTATTTT. Its translation: CASRFSGARTDTQYF.

The chain couples TRBV27 to TRBJ2-7; TRBD1 matches at 8 bases. V lost 3 bases, J lost 6 bases, and 7 bases stayed unmatched. Germline V lookup: CDR1 MNHEY, CDR2 SMNVEV (reference sequence). This CDR3 comprises 14 residues. CDR3 protein: CASSFVRDRPEQYF. The CDR3 nucleotides read TGTGCCAGCAGTTTCGTTCGGGACAGGCCCGAGCAGTACTTC.

The chain carries TRBV7-9 and TRBJ2-1; D possibly corresponds to TRBD2 (5 bases). This CDR3 comprises 15 residues. From germline, CDR1 is SEHNR and CDR2 FQNEAQ (reference sequence). V dropped 5 bases and J dropped 12 bases, with 23 bases sitting between them. The CDR3 region has the DNA TGTGCCAGCAGCGCCCTTCGGAGGACCCTTGTGGGGCAGTTCTTC. It translates to CASSALRRTLVGQFF.

The chain links TRBV6-2 or TRBV6-3 to TRBJ2-7, with TRBD2 identical over 15 bases. The CDR3 is 17 amino acids. Germline loops: CDR1 MNHEY, CDR2 SVGEGT. The V and J ends lost 6 bases and 3 bases, in that order; junction bases with no gene match: 9. CDR3 in DNA: TGTGCCAGCAGCTGGACTAGCGGGAGGGCCTGGGGCTACGAGCAGTACTTC. Its protein product is CASSWTSGRAWGYEQYF.

The gene calls are TRBV10-3 and TRBJ2-7; TRBD1 aligns across 8 bases. Germline CDR1 reads ENHRY; CDR2 reads SYGVKD. The CDR3 is 15 amino acids. With 6 bases clipped from V and 0 bases from J, the junction kept 7 bases outside the gene matches. This CDR3 is CAIRPKQGGSYEQYF. DNA for the CDR3: TGTGCCATCAGACCGAAACAGGGGGGCTCCTACGAGCAGTACTTC.

The chain has TRBV7-9 and TRBJ1-2, with D uncertain. Trimming removed 5 bases at V and 3 bases at J, with 7 bases between. The germline V gene encodes CDR1 SEHNR and CDR2 FQNEAQ (reference sequence). The CDR3 loop spans 12 amino acids. The CDR3: CASSGEDYGYTF. CDR3 bases: TGTGCCAGCAGCGGAGAGGACTATGGCTACACCTTC.

This clonotype was counted between two and nine times. The V and J genes are TRBV15 and TRBJ2-3, with D possibly being TRBD2 (6 bases). Germline V lookup: CDR1 LNHNV, CDR2 YYDKDF (reference sequence). V lost 0 bases and J lost 11, with 15 bases in between. This CDR3 is 14 amino acids long. The CDR3 DNA is TGTGCCACCAGCAGAGATGGGGGGACCTTCAAGCAGTATTTT. It translates to CATSRDGGTFKQYF. The complete variable domain, with remaining parts taken from reference TRBV15 and TRBJ2-3, reads DAMVIQNPRYQVTQFGKPVTLSCSQTLNHNVMYWYQQKSSQAPKLLFHYYDKDFNNEADTPDNFQSRRPNTSFCFLDIRSPGLGDTAMYLCATSRDGGTFKQYFGPGTRLTVL.